A selection of T cell receptor beta chains follows, all from one sample in a study of T cell responses to AZD1222 COVID-19 vaccine. The table came from immunoSEQ multiplex PCR; TCRdb's copy has only in-frame clones and leaves some out. The table shows about 110,000 clones, with around 90% occurring only once. Sequencing used peripheral blood, obtained on day 0 of AZD1222 vaccination. These receptor sequences come from an adult in good health. Each CDR3 is given with its conserved first and last residue. Fields, in order: CDR3 DNA, CDR3 protein, J gene, D gene, clone size, V gene. The D gene is left open where the match is weak. Clone size appears in some rows only: once, few, many, or a class for an expanded clone.

cdr3_nt: TGTGCCAGCAGTCGACCAGGGGACATCTACAATGAGCAGTTCTTC
cdr3_aa: CASSRPGDIYNEQFF
j_call: TRBJ2-1
d_call: NA
clone_size: NA
v_call: TRBV6-5

cdr3_nt: TGTGCCAGCAGCCGGCCGGGACTCCGGACCGGGGAGCTGTTTTTT
cdr3_aa: CASSRPGLRTGELFF
j_call: TRBJ2-2
d_call: NA
clone_size: NA
v_call: TRBV7-9

cdr3_nt: TGCGCCAGCAGCCAAGAAGCCGGTTACGAGCAGTACTTC
cdr3_aa: CASSQEAGYEQYF
j_call: TRBJ2-7
d_call: NA
clone_size: NA
v_call: TRBV4-3

cdr3_nt: TGTGCCAGCAGCCCAAGCCGAGCTAACTATGGCTACACCTTC
cdr3_aa: CASSPSRANYGYTF
j_call: TRBJ1-2
d_call: NA
clone_size: NA
v_call: TRBV3-1/TRBV3-2

cdr3_nt: TGCAGCGTCCCTGCGACAGTAATGAACACTGAAGCTTTCTTT
cdr3_aa: CSVPATVMNTEAFF
j_call: TRBJ1-1
d_call: NA
clone_size: NA
v_call: TRBV29-1

cdr3_nt: TGTGCCCGTATACCCGTTACACCGGCGGTGAGCGAGCAGTACTTC
cdr3_aa: CARIPVTPAVSEQYF
j_call: TRBJ2-7
d_call: NA
clone_size: once
v_call: TRBV6-4

cdr3_nt: TGTGCCAGCATGAGACAGGGAACCATGAACACCATATATTTT
cdr3_aa: CASMRQGTMNTIYF
j_call: TRBJ1-3
d_call: TRBD1
clone_size: NA
v_call: TRBV6-5

cdr3_nt: TGTGCCAGCAGCTCCGTTGACAGGGCCTATGGCTACACCTTC
cdr3_aa: CASSSVDRAYGYTF
j_call: TRBJ1-2
d_call: TRBD1
clone_size: NA
v_call: TRBV7-8

cdr3_nt: TGTGCCAGCAGCCCTATACTAGCGGGGCCCCAAGAGACCCAGTACTTC
cdr3_aa: CASSPILAGPQETQYF
j_call: TRBJ2-5
d_call: TRBD2
clone_size: NA
v_call: TRBV7-9

cdr3_nt: TGTGCCAGCCTGGACAGGGCTGAAAAACTGTTTTTT
cdr3_aa: CASLDRAEKLFF
j_call: TRBJ1-4
d_call: TRBD1
clone_size: NA
v_call: TRBV19

cdr3_nt: TGTGCCAGCAGGGAAACAGGGGTGGCCTATGGCTACACCTTC
cdr3_aa: CASRETGVAYGYTF
j_call: TRBJ1-2
d_call: TRBD1
clone_size: NA
v_call: TRBV27

cdr3_nt: TGCGCCAGCAGAGGGACAGGGGGCGACTATGGCTACACCTTC
cdr3_aa: CASRGTGGDYGYTF
j_call: TRBJ1-2
d_call: TRBD1
clone_size: few
v_call: TRBV10-2

cdr3_nt: TGTGCCAGCATGTGGACTAGCGGGAGCACCGGGGAGCTGTTTTTT
cdr3_aa: CASMWTSGSTGELFF
j_call: TRBJ2-2
d_call: TRBD2
clone_size: few
v_call: TRBV2

cdr3_nt: TGTGCCAGCAGACACAGGGGTGAAGGCTACACCTTC
cdr3_aa: CASRHRGEGYTF
j_call: TRBJ1-2
d_call: TRBD1
clone_size: once
v_call: TRBV12-3/TRBV12-4

cdr3_nt: TGTGCCAGCAGTTACTCGTCATCACCCCTCCACTTT
cdr3_aa: CASSYSSSPLHF
j_call: TRBJ1-6
d_call: NA
clone_size: once
v_call: TRBV6-6

cdr3_nt: TGTGCCAGCGGGCGGGGGTCACCCCTCCACTTT
cdr3_aa: CASGRGSPLHF
j_call: TRBJ1-6
d_call: NA
clone_size: NA
v_call: TRBV5-5

cdr3_nt: TGTGCCAGCAGCTTAGAGCGAGGGTTGCAGTTCTTC
cdr3_aa: CASSLERGLQFF
j_call: TRBJ2-1
d_call: NA
clone_size: NA
v_call: TRBV11-2

cdr3_nt: TGTGCCAGCTCACCCTCAGTGGGGGCCTCTGGGGCCAACGTCCTGACTTTC
cdr3_aa: CASSPSVGASGANVLTF
j_call: TRBJ2-6
d_call: NA
clone_size: NA
v_call: TRBV18

cdr3_nt: TGTGCCAGCAGCCCTAGACTACGCACAGATACGCAGTATTTT
cdr3_aa: CASSPRLRTDTQYF
j_call: TRBJ2-3
d_call: NA
clone_size: NA
v_call: TRBV13

cdr3_nt: TGCGCCAGCAGCCCCCAGACAGGAGGCTCTGGAAACACCATATATTTT
cdr3_aa: CASSPQTGGSGNTIYF
j_call: TRBJ1-3
d_call: NA
clone_size: NA
v_call: TRBV5-1

cdr3_nt: TGTGCCAGTAGTCCTGGGGCTAGACGGATCACTGAAGCTTTCTTT
cdr3_aa: CASSPGARRITEAFF
j_call: TRBJ1-1
d_call: NA
clone_size: few
v_call: TRBV19

cdr3_nt: TGTGCCAGCAGTTATGGCCCGGCGGGGACCCAGTACTTC
cdr3_aa: CASSYGPAGTQYF
j_call: TRBJ2-5
d_call: NA
clone_size: NA
v_call: TRBV2

cdr3_nt: TGTGCCAGCAGCCAAGCGACTAGTGTAGGTAGGTCCTACGAGCAGTACTTC
cdr3_aa: CASSQATSVGRSYEQYF
j_call: TRBJ2-7
d_call: NA
clone_size: NA
v_call: TRBV4-2

cdr3_nt: TGTGCCAGCAGTGACTACGGGGGGGACACAGATACGCAGTATTTT
cdr3_aa: CASSDYGGDTDTQYF
j_call: TRBJ2-3
d_call: TRBD2
clone_size: NA
v_call: TRBV6-4

cdr3_nt: TGCGCCAGCAGCTTGTCGGGGGGCGATCAGCCCCAGCATTTT
cdr3_aa: CASSLSGGDQPQHF
j_call: TRBJ1-5
d_call: NA
clone_size: NA
v_call: TRBV5-1

cdr3_nt: TGTGCCAGCAGCCCGGACAGGGGGAATAACTATGGCTACACCTTC
cdr3_aa: CASSPDRGNNYGYTF
j_call: TRBJ1-2
d_call: TRBD1
clone_size: NA
v_call: TRBV11-2

cdr3_nt: TGCGCCAGCAGCTTTCCCCCCACGGGCAGGGAAGAGACCCAGTACTTC
cdr3_aa: CASSFPPTGREETQYF
j_call: TRBJ2-5
d_call: NA
clone_size: NA
v_call: TRBV5-1

cdr3_nt: TGTGCCAGCAGCTCCCCGGACAGGGCTTGGACTAATGAAAAACTGTTTTTT
cdr3_aa: CASSSPDRAWTNEKLFF
j_call: TRBJ1-4
d_call: TRBD1
clone_size: NA
v_call: TRBV7-9

cdr3_nt: TGTGCCAGCAGCTTATCGGAGACCTACAATGAGCAGTTCTTC
cdr3_aa: CASSLSETYNEQFF
j_call: TRBJ2-1
d_call: NA
clone_size: NA
v_call: TRBV11-3

cdr3_nt: TGTGCCAGCAGTTTATATCAGGGTGGTTCACCCCTCCACTTT
cdr3_aa: CASSLYQGGSPLHF
j_call: TRBJ1-6
d_call: NA
clone_size: NA
v_call: TRBV27

cdr3_nt: TGTGCCAGCAGCTTAGTCCGGCCAGGGGAATCCGGGGAGCTGTTTTTT
cdr3_aa: CASSLVRPGESGELFF
j_call: TRBJ2-2
d_call: NA
clone_size: once
v_call: TRBV7-2

cdr3_nt: TGCGCCAGCAGCCCCGGGGTCGCAGGTGGGGAGCTGTTTTTT
cdr3_aa: CASSPGVAGGELFF
j_call: TRBJ2-2
d_call: NA
clone_size: NA
v_call: TRBV5-1

cdr3_nt: TGTGCCAGCAGCCCACCTGGGAGGGCCACCTACGAGCAGTACTTC
cdr3_aa: CASSPPGRATYEQYF
j_call: TRBJ2-7
d_call: TRBD2
clone_size: NA
v_call: TRBV5-6

cdr3_nt: TGTGCCAGCAGCCAAGGTGTCTTAAATGGAAACACCATATATTTT
cdr3_aa: CASSQGVLNGNTIYF
j_call: TRBJ1-3
d_call: NA
clone_size: NA
v_call: TRBV3-1/TRBV3-2

cdr3_nt: TGTGCCAGCAGCCTAGGGACAGGATCCGATACGCAGTATTTT
cdr3_aa: CASSLGTGSDTQYF
j_call: TRBJ2-3
d_call: TRBD1
clone_size: NA
v_call: TRBV5-8

cdr3_nt: TGTGCCAGCAGTCTAACTCAGGGGAACAATCAGCCCCAGCATTTT
cdr3_aa: CASSLTQGNNQPQHF
j_call: TRBJ1-5
d_call: NA
clone_size: NA
v_call: TRBV6-5

cdr3_nt: TGTGCCCATGGCGGCAGGGCGGCTTCACCCCTCCACTTT
cdr3_aa: CAHGGRAASPLHF
j_call: TRBJ1-6
d_call: NA
clone_size: NA
v_call: TRBV7-3

cdr3_nt: TGTGCCAGCAGCCCGGGACAGCTTGAAGCTTTCTTT
cdr3_aa: CASSPGQLEAFF
j_call: TRBJ1-1
d_call: TRBD1
clone_size: NA
v_call: TRBV3-1/TRBV3-2

cdr3_nt: TGTGCCAGCAGCTTAGGGACTAGCGGGGGAAATGAGCAGTTCTTC
cdr3_aa: CASSLGTSGGNEQFF
j_call: TRBJ2-1
d_call: TRBD2
clone_size: NA
v_call: TRBV7-3

cdr3_nt: TGTGCCAGCAGCTTGGGTGGCAGGGCTACCGGCGAGCAGTACTTC
cdr3_aa: CASSLGGRATGEQYF
j_call: TRBJ2-7
d_call: NA
clone_size: NA
v_call: TRBV5-4

cdr3_nt: TGTGCCAGCAGCTTAGCAGGGGCAGGGTACAATGAGCAGTTCTTC
cdr3_aa: CASSLAGAGYNEQFF
j_call: TRBJ2-1
d_call: NA
clone_size: NA
v_call: TRBV7-2

cdr3_nt: TGTGCCAGCAGCTCTACGGGACACCCCAATCAGCCCCAGCATTTT
cdr3_aa: CASSSTGHPNQPQHF
j_call: TRBJ1-5
d_call: NA
clone_size: NA
v_call: TRBV7-2

cdr3_nt: TGTGCCAGCAGTTACTCGTTTCCAAGCAATTCACCCCTCCACTTT
cdr3_aa: CASSYSFPSNSPLHF
j_call: TRBJ1-6
d_call: NA
clone_size: NA
v_call: TRBV6-5

cdr3_nt: TGTGCCAGCTCACCCCTGGGGCCTACTAGCGGGGGGCCGAAAAACATTCAGTACTTC
cdr3_aa: CASSPLGPTSGGPKNIQYF
j_call: TRBJ2-4
d_call: TRBD2
clone_size: NA
v_call: TRBV18

cdr3_nt: TGTGCCAGCAGCGGCAGTGGCAACTATGGCTACACCTTC
cdr3_aa: CASSGSGNYGYTF
j_call: TRBJ1-2
d_call: NA
clone_size: NA
v_call: TRBV7-6

cdr3_nt: TGTGCCAGCAGCCCACGAGGCGCGGGGGGTCGGGAGCAGTTCTTC
cdr3_aa: CASSPRGAGGREQFF
j_call: TRBJ2-1
d_call: TRBD2
clone_size: once
v_call: TRBV7-9

cdr3_nt: TGTGCCAGCAGCCAAAAGGGGGGTGGGATCCGGAACACTGAAGCTTTCTTT
cdr3_aa: CASSQKGGGIRNTEAFF
j_call: TRBJ1-1
d_call: NA
clone_size: NA
v_call: TRBV4-2

cdr3_nt: TGTGCCAGCAGTGAAGAGGGGGGAGGTCAGCCCCAGCATTTT
cdr3_aa: CASSEEGGGQPQHF
j_call: TRBJ1-5
d_call: NA
clone_size: NA
v_call: TRBV2